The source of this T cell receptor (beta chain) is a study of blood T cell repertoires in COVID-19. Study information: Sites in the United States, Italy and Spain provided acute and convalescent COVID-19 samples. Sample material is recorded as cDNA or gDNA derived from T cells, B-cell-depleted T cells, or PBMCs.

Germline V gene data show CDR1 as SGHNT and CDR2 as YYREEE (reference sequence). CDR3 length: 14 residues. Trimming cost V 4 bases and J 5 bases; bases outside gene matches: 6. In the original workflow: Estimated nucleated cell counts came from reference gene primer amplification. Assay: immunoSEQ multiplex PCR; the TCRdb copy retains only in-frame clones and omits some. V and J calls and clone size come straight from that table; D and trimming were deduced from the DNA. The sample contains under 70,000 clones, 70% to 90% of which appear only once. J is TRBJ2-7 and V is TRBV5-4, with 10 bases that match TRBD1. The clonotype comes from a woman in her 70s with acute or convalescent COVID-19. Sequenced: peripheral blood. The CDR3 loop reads CASSQRQGANEQYF. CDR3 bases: TGTGCCAGCAGCCAAAGACAGGGGGCAAACGAGCAGTACTTC. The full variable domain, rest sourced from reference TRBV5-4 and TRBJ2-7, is ETGVTQSPTHLIKTRGQQVTLRCSSQSGHNTVSWYQQALGQGPQFIFQYYREEENGRGNFPPRFSGLQFPNYSSELNVNALELDDSALYLCASSQRQGANEQYFGPGTRLTVT.